This T cell receptor beta chain comes out of a study of regulatory T cells in long-lasting Graves disease. Notes on the study in general: Favoring TRBV28, TRBJ1-2 and TRBJ2-5 was a feature seen in persistent disease.

Described time point: newly diagnosed GD, antithyroid drugs for less than 3 months. PBMCs were the source of the RNA used for TCR sequencing. CDR3-region Arm-PCR and iRepertoire HTBI primers produced the TCR beta libraries. TCRdb re-called the multiplex PCR reads with MiXCR, one entry per CDR3 protein. The sample carries over 500,000 distinct CDR3 sequences, 16% recorded once. This clonotype was seen at least ten times. The target antigen is unknown. The CDR3 consists of 11 residues. Germline lookup yields CDR1 SGHTA and CDR2 FQGNSA. V shed 7 bases and J shed 5 bases, with 6 bases lying between them. These data were also reused for a study on T cells in Graves' hyperthyroidism and ophthalmopathy.

The chain has TRBV7-2 and TRBJ1-5; D uncertain. The sample consisted of peripheral blood mononuclear cells (PBMCs), taken at new diagnosis, from a patient treated with antithyroid drugs. This TCR was recovered from a woman in her 30s with Graves disease. The DNA of the CDR3 is TGTGCCAGCACCGATGATCAGCCCCAGCATTTT. The encoded protein is CASTDDQPQHF.